The 25 T cell receptor beta chains presented below share a single source sample, sequenced in a study of beta chain features in type 1 diabetes. Sequencing targeted expressed TCRB transcripts, as all isolated RNA had been reverse transcribed. Clones were read by immunoSEQ multiplex PCR, and TCRdb kept only the in-frame ones, dropping some. Of a few hundred thousand clones listed, 14% are singletons. Sequences were obtained from naive CD4+ T cells from blood. All receptors come from a man aged 30 to 39 in good health.

This clone was seen once. CDR3 protein: CAWSAPRGQGPDTEAFF. The CDR3 nucleotides read TGTGCCTGGAGTGCGCCCCGGGGACAGGGGCCCGACACTGAAGCTTTCTTT. The chain uses TRBV30 and TRBJ1-1; 10 bases align to TRBD1. This CDR3 is 17 amino acids long. CDR1 GTSNPN and CDR2 SVGIG come from the germline V gene (reference sequence). The V and J ends lost 1 base and 3 bases, in that order; junction bases with no gene match: 11.

In its sample, this clone was seen a few times. The chain joins TRBV4-1 to TRBJ1-2; TRBD1 aligns across 9 bases. The CDR3 contains 16 residues. CDR1 and CDR2 from the germline V gene are MGHRA and YSYEKL. Trimming cost V 1 base and J 5 bases; bases outside gene matches: 8. The CDR3 loop reads CASSQVAGQGYYGYTF. The DNA of the CDR3 is TGCGCCAGCAGCCAAGTGGCGGGACAGGGTTATTATGGCTACACCTTC.

This chain uses TRBV4-3 with TRBJ2-7; maybe TRBD2 (6 bases). V was shortened by 2 bases and J by 7 bases, with 12 bases between the two germline ends. CDR1 LGHNA and CDR2 YSLEER come from the germline V gene. The CDR3 has 13 residues. The CDR3, as DNA: TGCGCCAGCAGCCAAACTCCGGGGAGGGAGCAGTACTTC. This encodes CASSQTPGREQYF.

This sequence joins TRBV5-1 and TRBJ2-3; possibly TRBD1 for D (6 bases). The CDR3 runs 14 residues. The germline gives CDR1 SGHRS, CDR2 YFSETQ. V lost 0 bases to trimming and J lost 5 bases, with 10 bases between them. CDR3 sequence: CASSLGQDEDTQYF. Written as DNA, the CDR3 is TGCGCCAGCAGCTTGGGACAGGACGAAGATACGCAGTATTTT.

The V and J genes are TRBV19 and TRBJ1-2; perhaps TRBD1 as D (5 bases). CDR1 is LNHDA and CDR2 is SQIVND in the germline V gene (reference sequence). The CDR3 extends over 13 amino acids. V lost 3 bases and J 8 bases, leaving 13 bases between the germline ends. CDR3 loop: CASSIGPEGGYTF. The CDR3 DNA reads as TGTGCCAGTAGTATCGGGCCGGAGGGGGGCTACACCTTC.

This clone was seen a handful of times. The rearrangement joins TRBV29-1 to TRBJ1-2; 7 bases agree with TRBD1. This CDR3 spans 12 amino acids. Germline V CDR1 and CDR2: SQVTM, ANQGSEA. With 4 bases clipped from V and 6 bases from J, the junction kept 5 bases outside the gene matches. The CDR3 spells CSVGEQGHGYTF. In DNA, the CDR3 is TGCAGCGTTGGGGAACAGGGGCATGGCTACACCTTC.

This clone was seen more than once but under ten times. The genes are TRBV18 and TRBJ2-7; TRBD1 agrees at 10 bases. The CDR3 consists of 15 residues. With V trimmed by 4 bases and J by 6 bases, 9 bases remained unmatched. Per the germline V gene, CDR1 is KGHSH and CDR2 is LQKENI. The CDR3 coding sequence is TGTGCCAGCTCACAAGGGACAGGGGATTTGGGCGAGCAGTACGTC. This codes for CASSQGTGDLGEQYV.

This clone was picked up a small number of times. The chain joins TRBV5-1 to TRBJ2-7, with D possibly TRBD2 on 6 matching bases. The CDR3 is made up of 14 amino acids. Germline CDR1 SGHRS, CDR2 YFSETQ. V was cut by 0 bases and J by 2 bases, with 9 bases left in between. This chain's CDR3 is CASSLDSGAYEQYF. CDR3 coding DNA: TGCGCCAGCAGCTTGGACTCGGGAGCCTACGAGCAGTACTTC.

V gene TRBV12-5 combines with J gene TRBJ2-5, with 9 bases matching TRBD2. CDR3 size: 16 residues. The germline V gene encodes CDR1 LGHNT and CDR2 FRNRAP. V gave up 5 bases and J gave up 2 bases; unmatched junction bases: 9. This chain's CDR3 is CASGRDLAGSQETQYF. The DNA for the CDR3 is TGTGCTAGTGGTCGTGATCTAGCGGGGTCACAAGAGACCCAGTACTTC.

This clone turned up a few times. V gene TRBV7-2 combines with J gene TRBJ2-5, with 7 bases identical to TRBD2. V was clipped by 0 bases and J by 6 bases; unmatched bases: 16. This CDR3 is built from 18 residues. Looked up from germline, CDR1 is SGHTA and CDR2 is FQGNSA. The CDR3 DNA reads TGTGCCAGCAGCTTAGCGCTGAGGCCCGGGCGGGGGATGAAGACCCAGTACTTC. This codes for CASSLALRPGRGMKTQYF.

The genes are TRBV30 and TRBJ2-5, with D possibly TRBD1 on 6 matching bases. From germline, CDR1 is GTSNPN and CDR2 SVGIG (reference sequence). CDR3 length: 12 amino acids. The CDR3 coding sequence is TGTGTCACGACAGGACTCGCAGAGACCCAGTACTTC. This sequence encodes CVTTGLAETQYF. Combining the CDR3 with reference TRBV30 and TRBJ2-5 gives the whole variable domain SQTIHQWPATLVQPVGSPLSLECTVEGTSNPNLYWYRQAAGRGLQLLFYSVGIGQISSEVPQNLSASRPQDRQFILSSKKLLLSDSGFYLCVTTGLAETQYFGPGTRLLVL.

The chain employs TRBV14 and TRBJ2-1; D is possibly TRBD2 (6 bases). Germline V gene sequence: CDR1 SGHDN, CDR2 FVKESK. The CDR3 spans 17 residues. The germline V and J ends were trimmed by 0 bases and 2 bases, with 14 bases remaining between them. The CDR3 spells CASSQELRRGTYNEQFF. CDR3 nucleotides: TGTGCCAGCAGCCAAGAGCTACGGCGGGGCACCTACAATGAGCAGTTCTTC.

This clone has more than one count but fewer than ten. The CDR3: CASSPRDGYTF. CDR3 DNA: TGTGCCAGCAGCCCCAGGGACGGCTACACCTTC. This rearrangement joins TRBV7-2 to TRBJ1-2, with D perhaps matching TRBD1 (5 bases). Germline V gene data show CDR1 as SGHTA and CDR2 as FQGNSA. Trimming pared 5 bases from V and 8 bases from J, leaving 9 bases between. CDR3 length: 11 residues. Full variable domain (missing parts from reference TRBV7-2 and TRBJ1-2): GAGVSQSPSNKVTEKGKDVELRCDPISGHTALYWYRQSLGQGLEFLIYFQGNSAPDKSGLPSDRFSAERTGGSVSTLTIQRTQQEDSAVYLCASSPRDGYTFGSGTRLTVV.

This clone was detected a few times. At one of its ends the junction is not consistent with the germline gene, which may arise from a read error. The chain uses TRBV19 and TRBJ2-1, with 10 bases aligning to TRBD2. Germline-derived CDR1 and CDR2 are LNHDA and SQIVND (reference sequence). CDR3 size: 13 residues. The CDR3 bases are TGTGCCAGTAGGATAGCGGGAGGTCATGAGCAGTTCTTC. This codes for CASRIAGGHEQFF.

About this clone: Here the CDR3 omits its conserved ending phenylalanine or tryptophan, so a read error is the likely source. The chain employs TRBV14 and TRBJ2-3; 8 bases are shared with TRBD2. The germline V gene encodes CDR1 SGHDN and CDR2 FVKESK. The ends lost 5 bases at V and 0 bases at J; junction bases unmatched: 1. The CDR3 is 14 residues long. The CDR3 is CASSLAGSTDTQYS. In DNA form, the CDR3 reads TGTGCCAGCAGCTTAGCGGGGAGCACAGATACGCAGTATTCT.

This clone was recorded a few times. The V call is TRBV7-2, the J call TRBJ2-1; tentatively, D is TRBD1 (6 bases). This CDR3 has 15 amino acids. V lost 5 bases and J 4 bases, leaving 15 bases between the germline ends. Per the germline V gene, CDR1 is SGHTA and CDR2 is FQGNSA. The CDR3 region is CASSTDPTGYNEQFF. CDR3 in DNA: TGTGCCAGCAGCACGGACCCAACAGGGTACAATGAGCAGTTCTTC. Full variable domain (outside the CDR3, taken from reference TRBV7-2 and TRBJ2-1): GAGVSQSPSNKVTEKGKDVELRCDPISGHTALYWYRQSLGQGLEFLIYFQGNSAPDKSGLPSDRFSAERTGGSVSTLTIQRTQQEDSAVYLCASSTDPTGYNEQFFGPGTRLTVL.

This chain links TRBV19 with TRBJ1-1; no definite D call. Between the trimmed V and J ends, which lost 3 bases and 1 base, there was a span of 3 bases. Germline CDR1 is LNHDA and CDR2 is SQIVND (reference sequence). This CDR3 region has 12 residues. The CDR3 DNA reads TGTGCCAGTAGTATCCAGAACACTGAAGCTTTCTTT. Protein product: CASSIQNTEAFF. Combining the CDR3 with reference TRBV19 and TRBJ1-1 gives the whole variable domain DGGITQSPKYLFRKEGQNVTLSCEQNLNHDAMYWYRQDPGQGLRLIYYSQIVNDFQKGDIAEGYSVSREKKESFPLTVTSAQKNPTAFYLCASSIQNTEAFFGQGTRLTVV.

The V and J genes are TRBV9 and TRBJ2-7; D uncertain. Per the germline V gene, CDR1 is SGDLS and CDR2 is YYNGEE. The CDR3 covers 12 residues. V was pared by 0 bases and J by 4 bases, with 5 bases between. The CDR3 DNA reads as TGTGCCAGCAGCGTAGAAGTTTACGAGCAGTACTTC. Translated: CASSVEVYEQYF.

This clone was counted between two and nine times. This chain links TRBV18 with TRBJ2-3; the match to TRBD2 covers 10 bases. The J segment lost 3 bases and the V segment lost 2 bases, leaving 8 bases of the junction unmatched. CDR3 size: 17 residues. Germline CDR1 and CDR2: KGHSH and LQKENI. The CDR3 DNA reads as TGTGCCAGCTCACCATACCCAGCGGGAGGGCCTACAGATACGCAGTATTTT. Protein: CASSPYPAGGPTDTQYF.

This clone appeared a few times. The rearrangement links TRBV30 to TRBJ1-2; D not certain. V dropped 8 bases and J dropped 4 bases, with 14 bases sitting between them. The germline V gene has CDR1 GTSNPN and CDR2 SVGIG (reference sequence). The CDR3 sequence is 12 residues long. The CDR3 DNA reads TGTGCCAGGACGAAGCAACCCTATGGCTACACCTTC. This translates into CARTKQPYGYTF. The full variable domain, with the rest looked up from reference TRBV30 and TRBJ1-2, is SQTIHQWPATLVQPVGSPLSLECTVEGTSNPNLYWYRQAAGRGLQLLFYSVGIGQISSEVPQNLSASRPQDRQFILSSKKLLLSDSGFYLCARTKQPYGYTFGSGTRLTVV.

Regarding this clone: The junction differs from germline at one of its ends, possibly a read error. The chain has TRBV30 and TRBJ2-3, with 9 bases matching TRBD1. Germline V CDR1 and CDR2: GTSNPN, SVGIG (reference sequence). The CDR3 runs to 12 residues. The CDR3 spells CAWSLLGDRVLF. As DNA, the CDR3 is TGTGCCTGGAGTCTTTTAGGGGACAGGGTGCTCTTT.

A remark on this clone: Additional DNA sequences in this sample encode the identical CDR3. The genes are TRBV19 and TRBJ2-7; D gene unclear. Trimming removed 2 bases at V and 0 bases at J, with 5 bases between. The CDR3 is 13 amino acids. Germline values: CDR1 LNHDA, CDR2 SQIVND (reference sequence). The CDR3 reads CASSIQSSYEQYF. The CDR3 bases are TGTGCCAGTAGTATACAGAGCTCCTACGAGCAGTACTTC.

J is TRBJ1-1 and V is TRBV5-1; D remains unclear. Looked up from germline, CDR1 is SGHRS and CDR2 is YFSETQ. The V end lost 5 bases, the J end lost 5 bases, and 19 bases lay between the germline ends. The CDR3 has 15 amino acids. CDR3 nucleotide sequence: TGCGCCAGCAGAGACCGGGAGAAAAGGAGGACTGAAGCTTTCTTT. It yields the protein CASRDREKRRTEAFF. The variable domain in full, completed from reference TRBV5-1 and TRBJ1-1, reads KAGVTQTPRYLIKTRGQQVTLSCSPISGHRSVSWYQQTPGQGLQFLFEYFSETQRNKGNFPGRFSGRQFSNSRSEMNVSTLELGDSALYLCASRDREKRRTEAFFGQGTRLTVV.

This chain connects TRBV9 to TRBJ2-3; D is undetermined. Trimming took off 6 bases at V and 4 bases at J, with 15 bases between the two ends. From germline, CDR1 is SGDLS and CDR2 YYNGEE. The CDR3 is made up of 14 amino acids. The CDR3 sequence: CASKKSPGADTQYF. DNA for the CDR3: TGTGCCAGCAAAAAATCTCCGGGCGCAGATACGCAGTATTTT.

The rearrangement uses TRBV14 and TRBJ1-2, with D tentatively TRBD1 (5 bases). The CDR3 runs to 14 residues. V lost 1 base, J lost 3 bases, and 9 bases lay in between. The germline V gene has CDR1 SGHDN and CDR2 FVKESK. The CDR3 here is CASSQVQGYYGYTF. The DNA for the CDR3 is TGTGCCAGCAGCCAAGTTCAGGGTTACTATGGCTACACCTTC.